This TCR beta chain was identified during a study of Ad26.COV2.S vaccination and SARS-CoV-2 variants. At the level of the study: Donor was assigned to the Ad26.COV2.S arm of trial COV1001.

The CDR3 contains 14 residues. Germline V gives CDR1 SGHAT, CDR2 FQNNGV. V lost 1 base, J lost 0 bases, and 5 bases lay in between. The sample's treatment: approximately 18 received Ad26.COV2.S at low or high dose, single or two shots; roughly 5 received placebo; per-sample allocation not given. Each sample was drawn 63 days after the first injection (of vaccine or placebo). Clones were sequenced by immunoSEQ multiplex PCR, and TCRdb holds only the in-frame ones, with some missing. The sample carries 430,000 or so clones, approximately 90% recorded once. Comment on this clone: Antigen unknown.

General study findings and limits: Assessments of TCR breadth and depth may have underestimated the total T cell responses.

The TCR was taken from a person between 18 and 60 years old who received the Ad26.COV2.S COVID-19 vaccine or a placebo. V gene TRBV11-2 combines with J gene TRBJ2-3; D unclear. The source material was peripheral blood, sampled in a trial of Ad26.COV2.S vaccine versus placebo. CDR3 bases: TGTGCCAGCAGCTTAGGACGGAGCACAGATACGCAGTATTTT. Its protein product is CASSLGRSTDTQYF.